This T cell receptor beta chain was found in a study of cytomegalovirus exposure and HLA in healthy donors. Regarding the study as a whole: For most TCR beta V segments, an earlier analysis put the productive rate at about 90% or about 30% of the time.

As to this clone: Its cognate antigen is unknown.

The V end was cut by 0 bases, the J end by 5 bases, with 16 bases between. This CDR3 is built from 16 residues. Germline V gene data show CDR1 as SGHNT and CDR2 as YYREEE (reference sequence). Both 60 Vbeta primers and 13 Jbeta primers went into the PCR. TCRdb's table, derived via immunoSEQ multiplex PCR, lists solely in-frame clones and lacks some. Among some 130,000 clones listed, less than 85% were seen once. This TCR came from a man aged 40-49 years in good health and CMV-seronegative. The chain links TRBV5-4 to TRBJ2-3; D ambiguous. The sequencing sample was made of PBMCs. CDR3 sequence reads: CASSLGNPTVIDTQYF. Written as DNA, the CDR3 is TGTGCCAGCAGCTTGGGCAATCCTACAGTGATAGATACGCAGTATTTT.